These 30 T cell receptor beta chains came from one sample sequenced in a study of cytomegalovirus exposure and HLA in healthy donors (dated by TCRdb to the late 2010s). Libraries were made using the immunoSEQ multiplex PCR assay. For the multiplex PCR, a mixture combining 60 forward primers for TCR Vbeta segments and 13 reverse primers for TCR Jbeta segments was used. TCRdb holds this immuneACCESS table with in-frame rearrangements only. Some clones are missing; in checked studies, unresolved V genes explain under half, and the rest has no known cause. This sample has roughly 120,000 clones in its table, and roughly 70% of those were observed once. Together, the top ten hold less than 2.5% of the sample. The material sequenced was PBMCs. These TCRs come from a woman between 40 and 55 years old in good health and CMV-seropositive.

This sequence joins TRBV5-1 and TRBJ1-1, with D perhaps matching TRBD1 (5 bases). This CDR3 comprises 17 residues. V dropped 5 bases and J dropped 0 bases, with 20 bases sitting between them. The germline gives CDR1 SGHRS, CDR2 YFSETQ. The CDR3 DNA follows: TGCGCCAGCAGGCGGGGCGGGGCAGGGTTAATGAACACTGAAGCTTTCTTT. Its translation: CASRRGGAGLMNTEAFF.

The chain recombines TRBV7-9 with TRBJ1-1; D is perhaps TRBD1 (5 bases). The CDR3 spans 15 residues. CDR1 and CDR2 from the germline V gene are SEHNR and FQNEAQ (reference sequence). Trimming shortened V by 6 bases and J by 1 base, and 15 bases separated the two germline ends. The CDR3 sequence is CASRHSRVGNTEAFF. CDR3 nucleotide sequence: TGTGCCAGCAGACATAGCAGGGTGGGGAACACTGAAGCTTTCTTT.

This rearrangement joins TRBV7-2 to TRBJ2-1; tentatively, D is TRBD1 (6 bases). Per the germline V gene, CDR1 is SGHTA and CDR2 is FQGNSA. The CDR3 is 13 residues long. Trimming left V 8 bases short and J 9 bases short, with 17 bases between. The CDR3, as DNA: TGTGCCAGCTCCCCCTCACGCAGGGGTGAGCAGTTCTTC. Protein sequence: CASSPSRRGEQFF.

The genes are TRBV7-9 and TRBJ2-1; TRBD1 might be the D (6 bases). Germline-derived CDR1 and CDR2 are SEHNR and FQNEAQ (reference sequence). The V gene lost 0 bases and the J gene lost 8 bases, with 17 bases spanning the gap. CDR3 length: 16 residues. The CDR3 protein is CASSLARQATGDEQFF. CDR3 nucleotides: TGTGCCAGCAGCTTAGCGCGACAGGCTACCGGCGATGAGCAGTTCTTC. The variable domain in full, with the rest retrieved from reference TRBV7-9 and TRBJ2-1, is DTGVSQNPRHKITKRGQNVTFRCDPISEHNRLYWYRQTLGQGPEFLTYFQNEAQLEKSRLLSDRFSAERPKGSFSTLEIQRTEQGDSAMYLCASSLARQATGDEQFFGPGTRLTVL.

There are a few counts of this clone. Written as DNA, the CDR3 is TGTGCCAGCAGCGTACCGGGACAGGGAAGTTCACCCCTCCACTTT. Translation gives CASSVPGQGSSPLHF. The chain recombines TRBV7-2 with TRBJ1-6, with 9 bases that match TRBD1. Germline V gene sequence: CDR1 SGHTA, CDR2 FQGNSA. The CDR3 spans 15 residues. V was pared by 5 bases and J by 9 bases, with 8 bases of the junction left unmatched. The full variable domain, with the rest looked up from reference TRBV7-2 and TRBJ1-6, is GAGVSQSPSNKVTEKGKDVELRCDPISGHTALYWYRQSLGQGLEFLIYFQGNSAPDKSGLPSDRFSAERTGGSVSTLTIQRTQQEDSAVYLCASSVPGQGSSPLHFGNGTRLTVT.

This sequence joins TRBV28 and TRBJ2-5; 7 bases line up with TRBD1. The DNA end lines up better with TRBJ2-7; the J call may be wrong. CDR3 length: 14 residues. Germline values: CDR1 MDHEN, CDR2 SYDVKM. The CDR3 is CASSRTGEVYEQYF. CDR3 DNA sequence: TGTGCCAGCAGTCGGACAGGCGAGGTCTACGAGCAGTACTTC.

Many counts were recorded for this clone. The V call is TRBV19, the J call TRBJ2-1; maybe TRBD2 (6 bases). Germline assignment: CDR1 LNHDA and CDR2 SQIVND (reference sequence). Trimming took off 3 bases at V and 4 bases at J, with 16 bases between the two ends. The CDR3 runs to 16 residues. The CDR3 spells CASSIPTRAGYNEQFF. The DNA for the CDR3 is TGTGCCAGTAGTATCCCGACTAGGGCGGGGTACAATGAGCAGTTCTTC.

This clone was found a few times. This rearrangement joins TRBV29-1 to TRBJ2-7; D unclear. Trimming took off 7 bases at V and 2 bases at J, with 12 bases between the two ends. Germline V gene lookup returns CDR1 SQVTM and CDR2 ANQGSEA. The CDR3 is made up of 12 amino acids. DNA for the CDR3: TGCAGCGGTGGGTCTGGGCCCTACGAGCAGTACTTC. Amino acid sequence: CSGGSGPYEQYF.

The rearrangement uses TRBV28 and TRBJ2-1; 9 nucleotides match TRBD2. V lost 6 bases, J lost 3 bases, and 6 bases stayed unmatched. CDR1 and CDR2 (germline): MDHEN, SYDVKM. CDR3 length: 15 amino acids. CDR3 DNA sequence: TGTGCCAGCAGACCCACTAGCGGGCTCTACAATGAGCAGTTCTTC. It specifies CASRPTSGLYNEQFF. The whole variable domain, filled in from reference TRBV28 and TRBJ2-1, reads DVKVTQSSRYLVKRTGEKVFLECVQDMDHENMFWYRQDPGLGLRLIYFSYDVKMKEKGDIPEGYSVSREKKERFSLILESASTNQTSMYLCASRPTSGLYNEQFFGPGTRLTVL.

The rearrangement uses TRBV4-2 and TRBJ1-1, with D unclear. The CDR3 totals 14 residues. Germline loops: CDR1 LGHNA, CDR2 YNFKEQ. V shed 5 bases and J shed 3 bases, with 13 bases lying between them. The CDR3 protein is CASSTPWRDTEAFF. In nucleotides, the CDR3 is TGTGCCAGCAGCACCCCTTGGAGGGACACTGAAGCTTTCTTT.

This chain joins TRBV29-1 and TRBJ1-4, with TRBD1 identical over 8 bases. In germline, CDR1 is SQVTM, CDR2 ANQGSEA. CDR3 length: 13 residues. V dropped 3 bases and J dropped 7; count of bases not matched to a gene: 4. The CDR3 DNA reads TGCAGCGTTGAGGACAGGGATAGTGAAAAACTGTTTTTT. This encodes CSVEDRDSEKLFF. Looking up the rest from reference TRBV29-1 and TRBJ1-4 gives the full variable domain: SAVISQKPSRDICQRGTSLTIQCQVDSQVTMMFWYRQQPGQSLTLIATANQGSEATYESGFVIDKFPISRPNLTFSTLTVSNMSPEDSSIYLCSVEDRDSEKLFFGSGTQLSVL.

The chain combines TRBV11-2 with TRBJ2-7; no firm D call. V was pared by 1 base and J by 2 bases, with 18 bases between. The CDR3 has 17 amino acids. Germline CDR1 and CDR2: SGHAT and FQNNGV. The DNA of the CDR3 is TGTGCCAGCAGCTTAGGCTTCGGGTCATCAAGTACCTACGAGCAGTACTTC. This sequence encodes CASSLGFGSSSTYEQYF.

This clone has only one observation. This chain uses TRBV7-9 with TRBJ2-7; tentatively, D is TRBD1 (6 bases). Looked up from germline, CDR1 is SEHNR and CDR2 is FQNEAQ (reference sequence). CDR3 size: 14 residues. The ends were cut back, 7 bases at V and 11 bases at J, with 24 bases in the middle. CDR3 nucleotide sequence: TGTGCCAGCACCACATCGACAGGAGACGTTGGAGAGTACTTC. Translation: CASTTSTGDVGEYF.

The chain uses TRBV5-4 and TRBJ1-3; D possibly corresponds to TRBD1 (6 bases). Trimming removed 4 bases from V and 3 bases from J, with 8 bases in between. This CDR3 is built from 13 residues. Germline V CDR1 and CDR2: SGHNT, YYREEE (reference sequence). The DNA for the CDR3 is TGTGCCAGCAGCCAGGGGCTTGGAAACACCATATATTTT. Translated: CASSQGLGNTIYF.

The rearrangement links TRBV4-2 to TRBJ2-1; 9 bases map to TRBD1. CDR1 and CDR2 from the germline V gene are LGHNA and YNFKEQ. The CDR3 spans 14 residues. The V and J ends lost 5 bases and 5 bases, in that order; junction bases with no gene match: 4. For the CDR3, the DNA is TGTGCCAGCAGCGGACAGGGGAGTCACAATGAGCAGTTCTTC. Translating it yields CASSGQGSHNEQFF.

This clone was detected once. The chain couples TRBV5-1 to TRBJ2-7, with TRBD2 identical over 8 bases. The germline gives CDR1 SGHRS, CDR2 YFSETQ. CDR3 length: 15 residues. The V gene end was trimmed by 2 bases and the J gene end by 6 bases; junction bases not matched to a gene: 10. CDR3 DNA: TGCGCCAGCAGCTTAAGGGTGGGACTAGAGGGCGAGCAGTACTTC. It codes for CASSLRVGLEGEQYF.

This clone has just a few counts. V is TRBV28 and J is TRBJ1-4, with D maybe TRBD1 (5 bases). The CDR3 extends over 14 amino acids. Germline CDR1 and CDR2: MDHEN and SYDVKM. Trimming stripped 6 bases from V and 4 bases from J, with 12 bases between. Here the CDR3 DNA reads TGTGCCAGCAGGGGCGGGGCCAATAATGAAAAACTGTTTTTT. It yields the protein CASRGGANNEKLFF. Full variable domain (missing parts from reference TRBV28 and TRBJ1-4): DVKVTQSSRYLVKRTGEKVFLECVQDMDHENMFWYRQDPGLGLRLIYFSYDVKMKEKGDIPEGYSVSREKKERFSLILESASTNQTSMYLCASRGGANNEKLFFGSGTQLSVL.

This sequence joins TRBV6-1 and TRBJ1-5; D is ambiguous. V was shortened by 0 bases and J by 13 bases, with 7 bases between the two germline ends. The germline CDR1 and CDR2 sequences are MNHNS and SASEGT. The CDR3 has 11 residues. CDR3 loop: CASSEAVNQHF. The CDR3 DNA follows: TGTGCCAGCAGTGAAGCTGTAAATCAGCATTTT.

This clone has more than one count but fewer than ten. This chain joins TRBV6-5 and TRBJ1-1; 7 bases align to TRBD1. V shed 5 bases, J shed 7 bases, and the junction held 7 bases outside the gene matches. The CDR3 sequence is 13 residues long. Germline-derived CDR1 and CDR2 are MNHEY and SVGAGI. CDR3 bases: TGTGCCAGCAGTACCGACAGGGTGGGTGAAGCTTTCTTT. Translating gives CASSTDRVGEAFF.

The V call is TRBV2, the J call TRBJ2-5; the D gene is possibly TRBD1 (6 bases). Looked up from germline, CDR1 is SNHLY and CDR2 is FYNNEI. V lost 9 bases to trimming and J lost 5 bases, with 22 bases between them. The CDR3 contains 15 residues. CDR3 region: CASVSGGREAETQYF. The DNA for the CDR3 is TGTGCCAGTGTGTCTGGGGGCAGAGAGGCTGAGACCCAGTACTTC.

This clone was seen just once. The rearrangement joins TRBV25-1 to TRBJ1-6; D perhaps matches TRBD1 (6 bases). CDR3 size: 14 residues. Trimming cost V 6 bases and J 2 bases, with 8 bases left between them. Germline V gene data show CDR1 as MGHDK and CDR2 as SYGVNS. The CDR3 loop is CASRQGAYNSPLHF. CDR3 nucleotides: TGTGCCAGCAGACAGGGCGCCTATAATTCACCCCTCCACTTT.

The V call is TRBV27, the J call TRBJ2-6, with no clear D. V was pared by 8 bases and J by 2 bases, with 10 bases between. The CDR3 is made up of 14 amino acids. Germline V gene sequence: CDR1 MNHEY, CDR2 SMNVEV (reference sequence). DNA for the CDR3: TGTGCCAGCCGAAGACACGCTGGGGCCAACGTCCTGACTTTC. It is translated as CASRRHAGANVLTF.

In its sample, this clone was seen a few times. In nucleotides, the CDR3 is TGTGCCAGCAGTGACAGGGGGCTTCGTATCACTGAAGCTTTCTTT. Translated, it gives CASSDRGLRITEAFF. The chain recombines TRBV2 with TRBJ1-1, with 8 nucleotides matching TRBD1. V trimming: 3 bases; J trimming: 4 bases; junction bases outside the gene matches: 7. CDR1 is SNHLY and CDR2 is FYNNEI in the germline V gene. CDR3 length equals 15 residues.

The rearrangement joins TRBV15 to TRBJ2-2; D remains ambiguous. CDR1 LNHNV and CDR2 YYDKDF come from the germline V gene (reference sequence). V was cut by 8 bases and J by 1 base, with 11 bases left in between. The CDR3 is made up of 14 amino acids. The CDR3 here is CATLAARNTGELFF. CDR3 DNA: TGTGCCACCCTCGCGGCGCGGAACACCGGGGAGCTGTTTTTT.

V is TRBV6-1 and J is TRBJ1-5, with D tentatively TRBD1 (5 bases). Germline-derived CDR1 and CDR2 are MNHNS and SASEGT. This CDR3 spans 14 amino acids. V was cut by 8 bases and J by 3 bases, with 14 bases left in between. Here the CDR3 DNA reads TGTGCCAGCCACACAGGTGGTCTCAATCAGCCCCAGCATTTT. Protein: CASHTGGLNQPQHF.

The chain carries TRBV7-9 and TRBJ1-1, with 7 nucleotides matching TRBD1. The CDR3 has 15 amino acids. V trimming: 8 bases; J trimming: 0 bases; junction bases outside the gene matches: 9. The germline CDR1 and CDR2 sequences are SEHNR and FQNEAQ (reference sequence). The CDR3 DNA reads as TGTGCCAGCGGTACCCAGGGGGAGGTGAACACTGAAGCTTTCTTT. Translated, it gives CASGTQGEVNTEAFF.

The chain joins TRBV6-6 to TRBJ1-2; TRBD1 aligns across 8 bases. Per the germline V gene, CDR1 is MNHNY and CDR2 is SVGAGI (reference sequence). The V gene end was trimmed by 2 bases and the J gene end by 2 bases; junction bases not matched to a gene: 7. This CDR3 comprises 16 residues. CDR3 amino acids: CASSYPLRTGNYGYTF. Written as DNA, the CDR3 is TGTGCCAGCAGTTACCCGTTAAGGACAGGGAACTATGGCTACACCTTC.

For the CDR3, the DNA is TGTGCCAGCAGCTTACTAAGCGGGAGGGCGAACACCGGGGAGCTGTTTTTT. This translates into CASSLLSGRANTGELFF. J is TRBJ2-2 and V is TRBV7-3, with 10 bases aligning to TRBD2. The CDR3 loop spans 17 amino acids. Per the germline V gene, CDR1 is SGHTA and CDR2 is FQGTGA. The ends lost 2 bases at V and 0 bases at J; junction bases unmatched: 3.

The chain recombines TRBV28 with TRBJ1-4, with D hard to call. The CDR3 runs 15 residues. Germline assignment: CDR1 MDHEN and CDR2 SYDVKM. V was pared by 4 bases and J by 6 bases, with 15 bases between. DNA of the CDR3: TGTGCCAGCAGTTCCCCGTTCCTCCGGGATGAAAAACTGTTTTTT. It translates to CASSSPFLRDEKLFF.

The chain is built from TRBV6-4 and TRBJ2-3; D is uncertain. The CDR3 is made up of 14 amino acids. V lost 3 bases and J 4 bases, leaving 11 bases between the germline ends. Germline CDR1 MRHNA, CDR2 SNTAGT. CDR3 sequence: CASSEGSPADTQYF. CDR3 sequence (DNA): TGTGCCAGCAGTGAGGGCAGTCCGGCAGATACGCAGTATTTT.